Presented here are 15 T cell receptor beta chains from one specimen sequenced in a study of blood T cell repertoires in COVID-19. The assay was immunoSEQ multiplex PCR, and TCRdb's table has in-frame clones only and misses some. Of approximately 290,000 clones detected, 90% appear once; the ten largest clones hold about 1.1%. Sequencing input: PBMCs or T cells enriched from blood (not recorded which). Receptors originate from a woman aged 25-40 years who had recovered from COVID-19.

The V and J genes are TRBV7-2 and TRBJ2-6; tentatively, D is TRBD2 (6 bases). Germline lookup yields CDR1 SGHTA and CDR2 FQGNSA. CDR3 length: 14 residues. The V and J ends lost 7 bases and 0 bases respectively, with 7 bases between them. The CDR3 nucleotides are TGTGCCAGCATGGGGGGCTCTGGGGCCAACGTCCTGACTTTC. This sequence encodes CASMGGSGANVLTF.

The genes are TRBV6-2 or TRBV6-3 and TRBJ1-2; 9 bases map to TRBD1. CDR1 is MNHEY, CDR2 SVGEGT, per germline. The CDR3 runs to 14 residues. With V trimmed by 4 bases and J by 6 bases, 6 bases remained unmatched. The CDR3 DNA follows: TGTGCCAGCAGTTGGGGACAGGGAATGAATGGCTACACCTTC. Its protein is CASSWGQGMNGYTF.

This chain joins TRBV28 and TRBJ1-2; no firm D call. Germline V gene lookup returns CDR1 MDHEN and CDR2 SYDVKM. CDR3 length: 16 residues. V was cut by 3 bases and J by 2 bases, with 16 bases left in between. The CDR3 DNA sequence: TGTGCCAGCAGTTTTCGAGGCGGCACTAGAAACTATGGCTACACCTTC. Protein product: CASSFRGGTRNYGYTF.

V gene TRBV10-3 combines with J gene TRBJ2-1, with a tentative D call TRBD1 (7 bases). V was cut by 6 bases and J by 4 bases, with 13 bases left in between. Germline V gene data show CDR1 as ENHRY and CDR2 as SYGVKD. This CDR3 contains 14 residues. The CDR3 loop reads CAIRGGQLYNEQFF. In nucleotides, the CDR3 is TGTGCCATCAGGGGGGGACAGCTTTACAATGAGCAGTTCTTC.

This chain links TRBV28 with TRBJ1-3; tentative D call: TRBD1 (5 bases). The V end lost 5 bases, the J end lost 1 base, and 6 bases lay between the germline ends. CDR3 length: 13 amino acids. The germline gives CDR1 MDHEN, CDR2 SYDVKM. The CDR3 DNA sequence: TGTGCCAGCAGTACAGGTTCTGGAAACACCATATATTTT. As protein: CASSTGSGNTIYF.

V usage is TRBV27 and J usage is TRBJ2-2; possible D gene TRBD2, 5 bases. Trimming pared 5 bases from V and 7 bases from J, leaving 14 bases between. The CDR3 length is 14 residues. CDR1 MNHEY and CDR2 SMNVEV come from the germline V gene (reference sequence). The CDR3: CASSDYADFGELFF. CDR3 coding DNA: TGTGCCAGCAGTGACTACGCGGACTTCGGGGAGCTGTTTTTT.

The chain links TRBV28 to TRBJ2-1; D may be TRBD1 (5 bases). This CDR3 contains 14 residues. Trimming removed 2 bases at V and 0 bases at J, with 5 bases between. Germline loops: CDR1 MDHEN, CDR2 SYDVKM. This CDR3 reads CASSLDSSYNEQFF. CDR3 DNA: TGTGCCAGCAGTTTAGACAGCTCCTACAATGAGCAGTTCTTC. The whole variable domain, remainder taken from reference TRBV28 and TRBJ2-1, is DVKVTQSSRYLVKRTGEKVFLECVQDMDHENMFWYRQDPGLGLRLIYFSYDVKMKEKGDIPEGYSVSREKKERFSLILESASTNQTSMYLCASSLDSSYNEQFFGPGTRLTVL.

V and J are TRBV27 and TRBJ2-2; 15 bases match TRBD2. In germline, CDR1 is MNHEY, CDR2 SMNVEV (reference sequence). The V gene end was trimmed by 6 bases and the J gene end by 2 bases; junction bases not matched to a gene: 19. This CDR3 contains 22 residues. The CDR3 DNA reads TGTGCCAGCAGCTTTATGGGCCGGACTAGCGGGAGGGTAAGGGGCAACACCGGGGAGCTGTTTTTT. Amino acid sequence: CASSFMGRTSGRVRGNTGELFF.

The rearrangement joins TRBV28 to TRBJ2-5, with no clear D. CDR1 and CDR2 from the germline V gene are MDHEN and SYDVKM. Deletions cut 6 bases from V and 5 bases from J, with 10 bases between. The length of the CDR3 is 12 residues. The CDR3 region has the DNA TGTGCCAGCAGCTCTACCGTGGAGACCCAGTACTTC. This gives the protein CASSSTVETQYF.

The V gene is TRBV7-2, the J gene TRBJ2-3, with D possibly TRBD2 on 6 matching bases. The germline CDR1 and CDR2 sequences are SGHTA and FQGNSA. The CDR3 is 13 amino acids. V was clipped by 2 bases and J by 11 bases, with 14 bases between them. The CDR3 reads CASSLWAGGQQYF. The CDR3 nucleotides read TGTGCCAGCAGCTTATGGGCCGGAGGGCAGCAGTATTTT. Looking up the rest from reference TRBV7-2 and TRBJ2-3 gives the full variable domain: GAGVSQSPSNKVTEKGKDVELRCDPISGHTALYWYRQSLGQGLEFLIYFQGNSAPDKSGLPSDRFSAERTGGSVSTLTIQRTQQEDSAVYLCASSLWAGGQQYFGPGTRLTVL.

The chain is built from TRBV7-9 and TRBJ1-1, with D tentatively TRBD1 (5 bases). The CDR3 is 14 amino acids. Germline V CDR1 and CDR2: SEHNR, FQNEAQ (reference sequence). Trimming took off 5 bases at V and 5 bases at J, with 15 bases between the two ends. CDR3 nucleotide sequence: TGTGCCAGCAGCCAAAACGCAGGGCGAACTGAAGCTTTCTTT. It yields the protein CASSQNAGRTEAFF. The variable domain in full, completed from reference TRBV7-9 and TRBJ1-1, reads DTGVSQNPRHKITKRGQNVTFRCDPISEHNRLYWYRQTLGQGPEFLTYFQNEAQLEKSRLLSDRFSAERPKGSFSTLEIQRTEQGDSAMYLCASSQNAGRTEAFFGQGTRLTVV.

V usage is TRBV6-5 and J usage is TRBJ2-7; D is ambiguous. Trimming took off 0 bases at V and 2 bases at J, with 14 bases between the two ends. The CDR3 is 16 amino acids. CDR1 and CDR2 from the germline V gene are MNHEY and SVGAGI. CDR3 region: CASSYSFSGPTYEQYF. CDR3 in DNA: TGTGCCAGCAGTTACTCGTTCTCGGGTCCCACCTACGAGCAGTACTTC.

The CDR3 is CASSLVFSMNTEAFF. CDR3 in DNA: TGTGCCAGCAGCTTGGTTTTCAGTATGAACACTGAAGCTTTCTTT. This rearrangement joins TRBV5-4 to TRBJ1-1; D is unclear. V was clipped by 0 bases and J by 0 bases, with 9 bases between them. CDR1 is SGHNT, CDR2 YYREEE, per germline (reference sequence). The CDR3 sequence is 15 residues long. Together with reference TRBV5-4 and TRBJ1-1, the CDR3 gives the full variable domain: ETGVTQSPTHLIKTRGQQVTLRCSSQSGHNTVSWYQQALGQGPQFIFQYYREEENGRGNFPPRFSGLQFPNYSSELNVNALELDDSALYLCASSLVFSMNTEAFFGQGTRLTVV.

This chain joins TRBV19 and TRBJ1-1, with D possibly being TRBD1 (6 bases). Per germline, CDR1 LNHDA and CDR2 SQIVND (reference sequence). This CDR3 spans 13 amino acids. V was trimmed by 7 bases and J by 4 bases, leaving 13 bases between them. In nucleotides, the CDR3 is TGTGCCAGTAATACAGGGTTGGGCACTGAAGCTTTCTTT. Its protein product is CASNTGLGTEAFF.

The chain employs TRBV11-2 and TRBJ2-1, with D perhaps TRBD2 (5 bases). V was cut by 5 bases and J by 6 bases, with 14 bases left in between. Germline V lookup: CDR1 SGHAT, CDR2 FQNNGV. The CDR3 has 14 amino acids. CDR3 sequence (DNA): TGTGCCAGCAGCAACCTAGAGGGCTCCAATGAGCAGTTCTTC. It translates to CASSNLEGSNEQFF.